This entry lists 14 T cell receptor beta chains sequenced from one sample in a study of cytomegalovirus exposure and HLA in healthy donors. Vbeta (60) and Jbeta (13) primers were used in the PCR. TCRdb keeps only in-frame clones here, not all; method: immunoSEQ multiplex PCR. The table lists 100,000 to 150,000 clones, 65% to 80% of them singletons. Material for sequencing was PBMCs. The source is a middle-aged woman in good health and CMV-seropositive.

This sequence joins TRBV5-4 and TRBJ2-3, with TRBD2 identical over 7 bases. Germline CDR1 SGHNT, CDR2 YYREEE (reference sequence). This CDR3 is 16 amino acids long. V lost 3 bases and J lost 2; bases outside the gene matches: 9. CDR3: CASSSPRGSFTDTQYF. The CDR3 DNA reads TGTGCCAGCAGCTCCCCTCGCGGGAGTTTCACAGATACGCAGTATTTT.

The CDR3 sequence: CASSLAVRAEGGYEQYF. In nucleotides, the CDR3 is TGTGCCAGCAGCTTAGCGGTTAGGGCGGAGGGTGGCTACGAGCAGTACTTC. The chain recombines TRBV7-9 with TRBJ2-7, with D maybe TRBD2 (6 bases). The germline V gene encodes CDR1 SEHNR and CDR2 FQNEAQ (reference sequence). V shed 0 bases and J shed 3 bases, with 18 bases lying between them. This CDR3 has 17 residues.

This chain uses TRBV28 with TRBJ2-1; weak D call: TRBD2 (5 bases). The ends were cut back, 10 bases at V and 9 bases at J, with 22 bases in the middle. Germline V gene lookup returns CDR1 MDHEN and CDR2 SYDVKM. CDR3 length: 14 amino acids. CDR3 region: CATLGRVALGEQFF. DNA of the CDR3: TGTGCCACCCTCGGGCGGGTGGCCTTGGGTGAGCAGTTCTTC.

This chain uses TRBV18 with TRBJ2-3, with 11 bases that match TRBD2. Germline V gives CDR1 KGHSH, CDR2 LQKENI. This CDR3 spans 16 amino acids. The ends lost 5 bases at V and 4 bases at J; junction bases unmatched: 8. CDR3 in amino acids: CASSTSGSPPADTQYF. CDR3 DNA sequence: TGTGCCAGCTCAACTAGCGGGAGCCCCCCGGCAGATACGCAGTATTTT.

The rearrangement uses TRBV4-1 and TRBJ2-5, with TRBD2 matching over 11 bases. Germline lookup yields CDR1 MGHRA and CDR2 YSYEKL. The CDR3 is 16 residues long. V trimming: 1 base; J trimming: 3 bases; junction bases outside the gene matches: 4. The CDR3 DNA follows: TGCGCCAGCAGCCAAGGGCTAGCGGGAGGAAAAGAGACCCAGTACTTC. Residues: CASSQGLAGGKETQYF.

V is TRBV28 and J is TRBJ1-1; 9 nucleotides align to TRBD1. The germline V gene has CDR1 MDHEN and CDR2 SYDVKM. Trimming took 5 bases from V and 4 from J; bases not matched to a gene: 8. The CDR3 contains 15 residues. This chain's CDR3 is CASSVIQGAGTEAFF. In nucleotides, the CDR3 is TGTGCCAGCAGTGTCATACAGGGGGCTGGCACTGAAGCTTTCTTT.

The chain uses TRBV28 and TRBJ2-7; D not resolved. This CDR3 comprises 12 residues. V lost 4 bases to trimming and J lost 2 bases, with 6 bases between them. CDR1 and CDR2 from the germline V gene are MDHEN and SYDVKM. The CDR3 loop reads CASSSYTYEQYF. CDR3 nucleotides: TGTGCCAGCAGTTCGTATACCTACGAGCAGTACTTC.

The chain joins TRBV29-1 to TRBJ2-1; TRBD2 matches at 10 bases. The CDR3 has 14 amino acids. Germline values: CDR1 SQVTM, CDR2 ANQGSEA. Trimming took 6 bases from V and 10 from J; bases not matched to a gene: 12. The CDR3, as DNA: TGCAGCGTCGACGTGAGCGGGAGGGCCGGCGAGCAGTTCTTC. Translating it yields CSVDVSGRAGEQFF.

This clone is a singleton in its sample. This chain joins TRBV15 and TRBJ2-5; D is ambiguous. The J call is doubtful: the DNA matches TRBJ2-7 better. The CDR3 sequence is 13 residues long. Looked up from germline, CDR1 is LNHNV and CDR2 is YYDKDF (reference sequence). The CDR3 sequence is CATSREIWGEQYF. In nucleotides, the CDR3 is TGTGCCACCAGCAGAGAGATTTGGGGCGAGCAGTACTTC.

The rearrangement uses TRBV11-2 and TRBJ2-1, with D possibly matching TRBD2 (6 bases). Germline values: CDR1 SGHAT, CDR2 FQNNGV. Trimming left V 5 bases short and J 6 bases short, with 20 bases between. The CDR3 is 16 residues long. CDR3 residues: CASSPRSASEFNEQFF. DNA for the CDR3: TGTGCCAGCAGCCCCCGGTCGGCTAGCGAGTTCAATGAGCAGTTCTTC.

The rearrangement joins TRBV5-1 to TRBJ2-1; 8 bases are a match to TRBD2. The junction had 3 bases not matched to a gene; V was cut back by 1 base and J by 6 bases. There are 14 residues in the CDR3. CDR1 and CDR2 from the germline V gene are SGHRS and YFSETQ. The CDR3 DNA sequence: TGCGCCAGCAGCTTGCGGGAGGGGCCCAATGAGCAGTTCTTC. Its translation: CASSLREGPNEQFF.

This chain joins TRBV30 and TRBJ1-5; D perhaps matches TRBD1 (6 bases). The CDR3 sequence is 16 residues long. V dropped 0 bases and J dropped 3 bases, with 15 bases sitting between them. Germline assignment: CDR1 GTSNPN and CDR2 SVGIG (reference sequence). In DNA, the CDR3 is TGTGCCTGGAGTGTAATGCAGGGGCCCCTCAATCAGCCCCAGCATTTT. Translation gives CAWSVMQGPLNQPQHF.

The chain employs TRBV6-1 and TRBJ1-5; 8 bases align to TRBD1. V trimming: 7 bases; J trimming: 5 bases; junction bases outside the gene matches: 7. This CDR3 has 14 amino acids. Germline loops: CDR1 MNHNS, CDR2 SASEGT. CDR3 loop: CASTTGGVDQPQHF. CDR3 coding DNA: TGTGCCAGCACCACAGGGGGTGTTGATCAGCCCCAGCATTTT.

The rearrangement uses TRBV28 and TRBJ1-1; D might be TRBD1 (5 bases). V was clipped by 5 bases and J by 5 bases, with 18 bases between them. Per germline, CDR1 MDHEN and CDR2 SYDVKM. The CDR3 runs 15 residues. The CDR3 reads CASSPPRRGWTEAFF. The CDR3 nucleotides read TGTGCCAGCAGTCCCCCCAGGAGGGGTTGGACTGAAGCTTTCTTT.